This TCR beta chain was sequenced in a study of cytotoxic CD8 clonotypes in ibrutinib-treated CLL. Looking at the study overall: After a median roughly a year on treatment (6 to 36), response samples were drawn. Whole-study findings and limits: The public clonotypes identified were infrequent and showed contraction or stability on treatment. Exceeding age-matched healthy donors, baseline clonality also tracked the counts of circulating CD8+ T cells.

Germline V lookup: CDR1 MNHEY, CDR2 SMNVEV (reference sequence). V lost 5 bases and J lost 4; bases outside the gene matches: 8. CDR3 length: 15 residues. The table came from immunoSEQ multiplex PCR; TCRdb's copy has only in-frame clones and leaves some out. Of about 310,000 clones in the sample, about 80% were seen once. Concerning this clone: The antigen remains unidentified.

The TCR was taken from a human donor with chronic lymphocytic leukemia. This sample comprised PBMCs, obtained before ibrutinib treatment. The chain has TRBV27 and TRBJ2-1, with 7 positions matching TRBD2. CDR3 protein: CASSMASGLYNEQFF. DNA of the CDR3: TGTGCCAGCAGTATGGCTAGCGGCCTATACAATGAGCAGTTCTTC.